This T cell receptor beta chain derives from a study of CD8 T cells in ankylosing spondylitis. The study, taken as a whole, reports: From matched ankylosing spondylitis synovial fluid, disease-linked clones were reportedly recovered at significantly enriched levels. Ankylosing spondylitis blood appeared to carry a characteristic TCR beta motif of roughly 8 highly homologous variants. Disease-linked clones bore a CD8+ phenotype and were relatively rare in peripheral blood. Some of these motif variants have turned up before, in reports on reactive arthritis synovial fluid and blood.

In making TCR beta libraries, quantitative 5'-RACE with molecular barcodes was used. Each CDR3 protein gets one entry after TCRdb re-called the 5' RACE reads with MiXCR. The repertoire holds some 240,000 distinct CDR3 sequences, with 6% to 8.5% as singletons. A remark on this clonotype: Its target is unknown.

This clonotype was obtained from a male donor with ankylosing spondylitis. Sequencing was performed on blood, either unsorted or a sorted T cell fraction (not recorded which).

CDR3 sequence (DNA): TGTGCCAGCAGACCCCGGGACAGGGGCCCGAATAACTATGGCTACACCTTC. Its translation is CASRPRDRGPNNYGYTF. The gene calls are TRBV27 and TRBJ1-2, with TRBD1 matching over 10 bases. The CDR3 runs to 17 residues. From germline, CDR1 is MNHEY and CDR2 SMNVEV (reference sequence). The trim removed 6 bases at V and 1 base at J, leaving 11 bases unmatched.